This TCR beta chain came from a study of blood T cell repertoires in COVID-19. V was trimmed by 2 bases and J by 0 bases, leaving 4 bases between them. Germline assignment: CDR1 SGHAT and CDR2 FQNNGV. The CDR3 covers 13 residues. The protocol was immunoSEQ multiplex PCR, while the TCRdb copy is restricted to in-frame clones and leaves out a portion. The repertoire holds a few hundred thousand clones, with around 80% as singletons. The V gene is TRBV11-2, the J gene TRBJ2-5; D uncertain. This clonotype was obtained from a human donor in a cohort sampled during active COVID-19. The sequenced material came from peripheral blood. CDR3 amino acids: CASSLNYQETQYF. DNA of the CDR3: TGTGCCAGCAGCTTAAACTACCAAGAGACCCAGTACTTC.